This TCR beta chain is drawn from a study of shared clonotypes between healthy human individuals. Findings and caveats of the study: Blood was the only sampled material, and tissue repertoires likely differ.

The naive CD8 population came from CD45RO-negative cells selected for CCR7, without terminally differentiated effector memory CD45RA+ cells. Only Caucasian adults living in Nashville, Tennessee served as donors. The table came from immunoSEQ multiplex PCR; TCRdb's copy has only in-frame clones and leaves some out. The sample includes hundreds of thousands of clones, roughly 96% seen only once; the top ten take 0.11%. With regard to this clone: Its antigen remains unknown.

CDR1 and CDR2 from the germline V gene are MNHEY and SMNVEV (reference sequence). The ends were cut back, 3 bases at V and 4 bases at J, with 15 bases in the middle. The CDR3 is 16 residues long. Sequencing was performed on naive CD8+ T cells sorted from blood. The rearrangement uses TRBV27 and TRBJ2-2; D ambiguous. This TCR was sampled from a woman aged 25 to 39 in good health. The CDR3 bases are TGTGCCAGCAGTTTTGCGGCCCCCTCGTTCACCGGGGAGCTGTTTTTT. Translation: CASSFAAPSFTGELFF.